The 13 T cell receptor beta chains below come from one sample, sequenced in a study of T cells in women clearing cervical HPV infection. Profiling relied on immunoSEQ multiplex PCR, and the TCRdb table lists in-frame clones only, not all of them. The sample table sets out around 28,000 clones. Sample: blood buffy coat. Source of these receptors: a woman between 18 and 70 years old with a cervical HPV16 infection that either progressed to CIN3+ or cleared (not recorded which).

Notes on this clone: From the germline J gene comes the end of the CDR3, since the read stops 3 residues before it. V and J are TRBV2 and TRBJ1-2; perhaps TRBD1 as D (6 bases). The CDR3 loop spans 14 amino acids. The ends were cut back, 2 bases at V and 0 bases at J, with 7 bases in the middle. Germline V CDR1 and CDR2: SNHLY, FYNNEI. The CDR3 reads CASSETGSNYGYTF. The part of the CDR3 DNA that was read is TGTGCCAGCAGTGAAACAGGGTCTAACTATGGC.

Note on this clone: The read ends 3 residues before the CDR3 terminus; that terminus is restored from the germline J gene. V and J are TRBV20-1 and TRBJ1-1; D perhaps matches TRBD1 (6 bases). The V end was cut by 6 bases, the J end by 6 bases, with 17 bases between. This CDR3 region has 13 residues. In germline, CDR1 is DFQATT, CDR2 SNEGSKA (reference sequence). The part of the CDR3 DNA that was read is TGCAGTGCCGATCCGAGGACAGAGGCTGAA. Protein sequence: CSADPRTEAE. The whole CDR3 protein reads CSADPRTEAEAFF.

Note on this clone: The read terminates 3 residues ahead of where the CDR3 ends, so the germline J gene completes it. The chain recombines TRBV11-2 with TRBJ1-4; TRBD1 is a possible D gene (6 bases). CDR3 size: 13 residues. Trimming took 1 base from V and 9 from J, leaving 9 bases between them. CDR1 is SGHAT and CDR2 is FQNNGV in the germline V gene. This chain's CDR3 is CASSLGGTQKLFF. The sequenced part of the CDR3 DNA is TGTGCCAGCAGCTTAGGAGGGACACAAAAA.

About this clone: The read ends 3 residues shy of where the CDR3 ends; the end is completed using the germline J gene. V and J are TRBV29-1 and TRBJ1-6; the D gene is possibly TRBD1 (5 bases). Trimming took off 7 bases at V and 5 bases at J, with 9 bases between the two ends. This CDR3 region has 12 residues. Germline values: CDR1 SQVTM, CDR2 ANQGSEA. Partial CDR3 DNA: TGCAGCGCCGCGGGGCATAATTCACCC. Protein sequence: CSAAGHNSP. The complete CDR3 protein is CSAAGHNSPLHF. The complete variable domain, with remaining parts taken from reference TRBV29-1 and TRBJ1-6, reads SAVISQKPSRDICQRGTSLTIQCQVDSQVTMMFWYRQQPGQSLTLIATANQGSEATYESGFVIDKFPISRPNLTFSTLTVSNMSPEDSSIYLCSAAGHNSPLHFGNGTRLTVT.

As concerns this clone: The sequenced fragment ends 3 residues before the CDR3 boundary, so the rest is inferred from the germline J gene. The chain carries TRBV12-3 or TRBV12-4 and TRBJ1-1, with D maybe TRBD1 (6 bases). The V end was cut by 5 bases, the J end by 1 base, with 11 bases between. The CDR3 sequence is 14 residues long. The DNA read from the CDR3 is TGTGCCAGCAGTGCCCAGGGGCCGAACACTGAA. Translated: CASSAQGPNTE. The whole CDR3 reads CASSAQGPNTEAFF.

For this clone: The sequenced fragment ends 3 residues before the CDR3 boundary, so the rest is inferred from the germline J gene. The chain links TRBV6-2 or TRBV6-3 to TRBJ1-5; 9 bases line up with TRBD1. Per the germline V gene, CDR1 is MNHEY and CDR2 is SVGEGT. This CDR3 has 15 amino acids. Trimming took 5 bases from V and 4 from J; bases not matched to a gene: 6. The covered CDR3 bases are TGTGCCAGCAGTGGGTCGACAGGGGGAAATCAGCCC. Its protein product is CASSGSTGGNQP. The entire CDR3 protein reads CASSGSTGGNQPQHF.

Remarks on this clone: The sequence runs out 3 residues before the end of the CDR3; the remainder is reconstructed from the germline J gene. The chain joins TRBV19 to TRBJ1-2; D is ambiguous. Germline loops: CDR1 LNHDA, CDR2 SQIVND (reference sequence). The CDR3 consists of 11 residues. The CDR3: CASTSADTYTF. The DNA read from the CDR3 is TGTGCCAGTACCAGCGCAGATACC.

Partial CDR3 DNA: TGTGCCAGCTCACCAGGCAGGGTTGAGGAAAAA. This sequence encodes CASSPGRVEEK. Given in full, the CDR3 is CASSPGRVEEKLFF. The rearrangement joins TRBV18 to TRBJ1-4; weak D call: TRBD1 (5 bases). The CDR3 extends 3 residues past the end of the read, so its final part is completed from the germline J gene. CDR1 and CDR2 from the germline V gene are KGHSH and LQKENI. CDR3 size: 14 residues. V was trimmed by 2 bases and J by 8 bases, leaving 12 bases between them. The full variable domain, completed using reference TRBV18 and TRBJ1-4, is NAGVMQNPRHLVRRRGQEARLRCSPMKGHSHVYWYRQLPEEGLKFMVYLQKENIIDESGMPKERFSAEFPKEGPSILRIQQVVRGDSAAYFCASSPGRVEEKLFFGSGTQLSVL.

The CDR3 is CASRPGQLHQPQHF. The CDR3 bases that were read are TGCGCCAGCAGACCCGGACAGCTCCATCAGCCC. This chain links TRBV4-1 with TRBJ1-5; tentative D call: TRBD1 (6 bases). The read halts 3 residues ahead of the CDR3 end, with the missing end drawn from the germline J gene. The CDR3 is 14 amino acids. V was cut by 6 bases and J by 5 bases, with 14 bases left in between. In germline, CDR1 is MGHRA, CDR2 YSYEKL.

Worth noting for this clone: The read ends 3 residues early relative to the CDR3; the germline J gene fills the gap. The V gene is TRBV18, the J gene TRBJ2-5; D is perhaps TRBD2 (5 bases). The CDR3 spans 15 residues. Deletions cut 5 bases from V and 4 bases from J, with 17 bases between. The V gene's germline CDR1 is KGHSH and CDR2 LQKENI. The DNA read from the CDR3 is TGTGCCAGCTCAGGCATTCGGCTAGCTGGAGAGACC. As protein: CASSGIRLAGET. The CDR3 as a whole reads CASSGIRLAGETQYF.

This chain's CDR3 is CASSVHRPGPDTQYF. The part of the CDR3 DNA that was read is TGTGCCAGCAGCGTTCATCGACCAGGGCCTGATACG. The rearrangement links TRBV5-5 to TRBJ2-3; perhaps TRBD1 as D (5 bases). The DNA ends 3 residues before the CDR3 does, and the rest of the CDR3 is filled in from the germline J gene. The CDR3 sequence is 15 residues long. V lost 4 bases to trimming and J lost 6 bases, with 18 bases between them. The germline V gene encodes CDR1 SGHKS and CDR2 YYEKEE (reference sequence).

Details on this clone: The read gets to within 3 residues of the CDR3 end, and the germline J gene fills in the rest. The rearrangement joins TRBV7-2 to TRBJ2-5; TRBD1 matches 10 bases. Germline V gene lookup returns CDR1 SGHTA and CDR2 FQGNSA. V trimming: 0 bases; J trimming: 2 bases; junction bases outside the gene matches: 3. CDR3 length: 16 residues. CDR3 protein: CASSLAGTGVQETQYF. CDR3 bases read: TGTGCCAGCAGCTTAGCGGGGACAGGGGTACAAGAGACC.

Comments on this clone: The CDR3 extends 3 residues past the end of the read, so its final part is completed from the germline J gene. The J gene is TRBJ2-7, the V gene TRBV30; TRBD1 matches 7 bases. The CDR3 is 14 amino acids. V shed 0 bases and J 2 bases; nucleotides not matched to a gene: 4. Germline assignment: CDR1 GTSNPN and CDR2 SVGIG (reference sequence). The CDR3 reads CAWSVGTAPYEQYF. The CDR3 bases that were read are TGTGCCTGGAGTGTAGGGACAGCCCCCTACGAG.